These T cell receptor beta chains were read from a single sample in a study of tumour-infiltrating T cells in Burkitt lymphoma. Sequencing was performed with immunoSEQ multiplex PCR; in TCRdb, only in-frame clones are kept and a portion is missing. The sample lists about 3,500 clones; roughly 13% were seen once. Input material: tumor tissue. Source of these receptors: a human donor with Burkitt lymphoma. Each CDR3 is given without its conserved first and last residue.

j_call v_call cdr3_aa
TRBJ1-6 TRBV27 ASSLSSRWGMGSYNSPLH
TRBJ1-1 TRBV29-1 SVMTGGGTEAF
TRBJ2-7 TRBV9 ASSVADRGKEQY
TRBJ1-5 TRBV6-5 ASSQGFSNQPQH
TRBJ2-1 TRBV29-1 SVDYQPNEQF
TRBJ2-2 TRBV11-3 ASSTGTSNTGELF
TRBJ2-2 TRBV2 ASSLGRSNTGELF
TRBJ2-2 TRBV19 ASVGVRDGELF
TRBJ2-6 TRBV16 ASSQVLSGANVLT
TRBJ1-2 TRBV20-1 SARTGAGYT
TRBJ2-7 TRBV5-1 ASSLGQVSSYEQY
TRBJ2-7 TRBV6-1 ASSESPGFAYEQY
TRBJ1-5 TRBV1 TSSLDRPNNQPQH
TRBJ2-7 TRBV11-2 ASTYISEGGPYEQY
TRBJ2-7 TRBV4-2 ASSQEPGGYEQY
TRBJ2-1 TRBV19 ASSIGRGRQTYEQF
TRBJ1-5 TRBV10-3 AISESVGLNQPQH
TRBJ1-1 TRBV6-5 ASSYSTGERTEAF
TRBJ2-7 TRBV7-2 ASSLNGPTYEQY
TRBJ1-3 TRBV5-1 ASSWGQGTGTIY
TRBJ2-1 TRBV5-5 ASSLGLAGNNEQF
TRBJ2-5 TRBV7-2 ASSPLLETQY
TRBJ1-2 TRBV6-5 ASSYSYNYGYT
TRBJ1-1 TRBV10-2 AMTVPPNTEAF
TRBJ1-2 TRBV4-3 ASSQDRGGGGPHGYT
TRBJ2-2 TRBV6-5 ASSYGQPNTGELF
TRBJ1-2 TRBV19 ASSDRGPYGYT
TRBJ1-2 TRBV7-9 ASSPTGAPANYGYT
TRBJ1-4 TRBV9 ASSAPTGVEKLF
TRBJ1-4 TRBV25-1 ASSEWSGGAGEKLF
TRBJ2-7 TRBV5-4 ASSLAGTGPWNSYEQY
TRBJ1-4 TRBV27 ASRPSRGVLREKLF
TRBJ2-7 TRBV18 ASSPPHAVYEQY
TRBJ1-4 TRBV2 ASSDRKQGGEKLF
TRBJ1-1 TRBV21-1 ASSNRDGTNTEAF
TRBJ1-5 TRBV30 AWSPGAAYNQPQH
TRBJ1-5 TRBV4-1 ASSQEDRDNQPQH
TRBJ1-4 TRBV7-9 ASSLPGQGNEKLF
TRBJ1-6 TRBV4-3 ASSRRNSPTSPFH
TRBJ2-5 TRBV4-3 ASSQVPLQETQY
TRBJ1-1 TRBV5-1 ASSSSMGNTEAF
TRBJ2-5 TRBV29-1 SVGRGAVETQY
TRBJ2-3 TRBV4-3 ASSPGTTSTDTQY
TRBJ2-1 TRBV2 ASSSAEQF
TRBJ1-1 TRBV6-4 ASRANAGDLRGAF
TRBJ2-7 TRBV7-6 ASSPRDFSYEQY
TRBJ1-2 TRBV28 ASSLRTGRSDYGYT
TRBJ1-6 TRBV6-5 ASSSTFWSPLH
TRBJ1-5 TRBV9 ASRGQGYQPQH
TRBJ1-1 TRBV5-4 ASSFGQGRNTEAF